This TCR beta chain was profiled in a study of post-analysis software for immune sequencing data. Prepared libraries of TCR beta cDNA carried unique molecular identifiers. TCRdb analysed the PCR reads with MiXCR anew, one entry per CDR3 protein. Found here are almost 700,000 distinct CDR3 sequences, 55% to 60% of them singletons; the top ten hold 10% to 12%. The sequence was obtained from a girl aged 2-10 years with multiple sclerosis. Specimen: blood.

CDR3 DNA sequence: TGTGCCAGCTCACCTGGGGACAGGCGAACCGGGGAGCTGTTTTTT. Encoded protein: CASSPGDRRTGELFF. The chain carries TRBV18 and TRBJ2-2; 8 bases fit TRBD1. The CDR3 is made up of 15 amino acids. V was clipped by 3 bases and J by 5 bases; unmatched bases: 5. The V gene's germline CDR1 is KGHSH and CDR2 LQKENI.